Presented here are 30 T cell receptor beta chains from one specimen sequenced in a study of blood T cell repertoires in COVID-19. Clones were read by immunoSEQ multiplex PCR, and TCRdb kept only the in-frame ones, dropping some. The sample holds over 150,000 clones, 80% seen once. Sequencing was done on a sample of PBMCs or T cells enriched from blood (not recorded which). These receptors all stem from a woman aged 60-75 years who had recovered from COVID-19.

Points on this clone: A single base separates this from a much larger clone, so it may be a read error. The chain carries TRBV2 and TRBJ1-1, with D perhaps matching TRBD1 (5 bases). V gave up 6 bases and J gave up 3 bases, with 11 bases separating them. This CDR3 has 13 amino acids. Germline V gives CDR1 SNHLY, CDR2 FYNNEI. The CDR3 DNA reads TGTGCCAGCAGACAGGAGAGTTACACTGAAGCTTTCTTT. This translates into CASRQESYTEAFF.

This sequence joins TRBV6-5 and TRBJ2-2; D possibly corresponds to TRBD1 (5 bases). Germline V gives CDR1 MNHEY, CDR2 SVGAGI. Trimming took off 6 bases at V and 3 bases at J, with 11 bases between the two ends. The CDR3 totals 14 residues. CDR3: CASRPDRDTGELFF. CDR3 DNA: TGTGCCAGCAGGCCCGACAGAGACACCGGGGAGCTGTTTTTT.

The chain uses TRBV6-5 and TRBJ1-1; D perhaps matches TRBD1 (5 bases). V was trimmed by 6 bases and J by 5 bases, leaving 13 bases between them. The CDR3 runs to 13 residues. Per germline, CDR1 MNHEY and CDR2 SVGAGI. The CDR3 loop is CASRTDGGTEAFF. The CDR3 DNA reads TGTGCCAGCAGGACCGACGGGGGGACTGAAGCTTTCTTT.

The chain employs TRBV11-2 and TRBJ2-7, with TRBD1 identical over 10 bases. Germline CDR1 is SGHAT and CDR2 is FQNNGV. The ends lost 5 bases at V and 4 bases at J; junction bases unmatched: 2. CDR3 length: 13 amino acids. The CDR3 spells CASSRTGGYEQYF. For the CDR3, the DNA is TGTGCCAGCAGCCGGACAGGGGGTTACGAGCAGTACTTC.

This chain connects TRBV6-1 to TRBJ1-1; D may be TRBD1 (5 bases). The V gene's germline CDR1 is MNHNS and CDR2 SASEGT. The CDR3 covers 13 residues. V lost 2 bases and J lost 8, with 12 bases in between. CDR3 loop: CASSERSREEAFF. Written as DNA, the CDR3 is TGTGCCAGCAGTGAAAGGTCCAGGGAAGAAGCTTTCTTT.

V gene TRBV10-3 combines with J gene TRBJ1-6; TRBD1 might be the D (5 bases). The CDR3 length is 15 residues. In germline, CDR1 is ENHRY, CDR2 SYGVKD. V lost 2 bases to trimming and J lost 2 bases, with 7 bases between them. DNA for the CDR3: TGTGCCATCAGTGAGCAGGGCCCCTATAATTCACCCCTCCACTTT. Translating gives CAISEQGPYNSPLHF.

The chain joins TRBV27 to TRBJ2-2; TRBD1 matches 7 bases. Trimming removed 2 bases from V and 3 bases from J; junction bases left unmatched: 0. Germline CDR1 and CDR2: MNHEY and SMNVEV (reference sequence). The CDR3 is made up of 14 amino acids. CDR3 sequence reads: CASSLQGDTGELFF. The CDR3 nucleotides are TGTGCCAGCAGTTTACAGGGGGACACCGGGGAGCTGTTTTTT.

The CDR3 region is CASSHTGYGYTF. The CDR3, as DNA: TGTGCCAGCAGTCATACAGGGTATGGCTACACCTTC. The rearrangement links TRBV12-3 or TRBV12-4 to TRBJ1-2, with D perhaps matching TRBD1 (6 bases). Between the trimmed V and J ends, which lost 5 bases and 5 bases, there was a span of 9 bases. CDR3 length: 12 amino acids.

This sequence joins TRBV5-4 and TRBJ1-2; no clear D. Trimming took 0 bases from V and 4 from J, leaving 10 bases between them. This CDR3 contains 14 residues. The germline gives CDR1 SGHNT, CDR2 YYREEE (reference sequence). The CDR3 region is CASSLEAVGYGYTF. The CDR3 coding sequence is TGTGCCAGCAGCTTGGAGGCGGTGGGCTATGGCTACACCTTC. The variable domain in full, with the rest retrieved from reference TRBV5-4 and TRBJ1-2, is ETGVTQSPTHLIKTRGQQVTLRCSSQSGHNTVSWYQQALGQGPQFIFQYYREEENGRGNFPPRFSGLQFPNYSSELNVNALELDDSALYLCASSLEAVGYGYTFGSGTRLTVV.

This clone was seen only a few times. The chain couples TRBV2 to TRBJ1-5; D unresolved. Between the trimmed V and J ends, which lost 2 bases and 0 bases, there was a span of 14 bases. The CDR3 is made up of 17 amino acids. Looked up from germline, CDR1 is SNHLY and CDR2 is FYNNEI. The CDR3 spells CASSENRAGNSNQPQHF. Written as DNA, the CDR3 is TGTGCCAGCAGTGAAAACAGAGCTGGAAATAGCAATCAGCCCCAGCATTTT. Full variable domain (missing parts from reference TRBV2 and TRBJ1-5): EPEVTQTPSHQVTQMGQEVILRCVPISNHLYFYWYRQILGQKVEFLVSFYNNEISEKSEIFDDQFSVERPDGSNFTLKIRSTKLEDSAMYFCASSENRAGNSNQPQHFGDGTRLSIL.

The J gene is TRBJ1-5, the V gene TRBV7-8; D may be TRBD1 (5 bases). Trimming pared 0 bases from V and 5 bases from J, leaving 5 bases between. Germline V lookup: CDR1 SGHVS, CDR2 FQNEAQ. This CDR3 is built from 13 residues. The DNA for the CDR3 is TGTGCCAGCAGCTTAGCAGGGGATCAGCCCCAGCATTTT. Encoded protein: CASSLAGDQPQHF.

This clone was counted between two and nine times. The genes are TRBV3-1 (or the pseudogene TRBV3-2) and TRBJ2-7; 8 bases agree with TRBD2. Unmatched junction bases numbered 4, after V lost 2 bases and J lost 1 base. Germline values: CDR1 LGHDT, CDR2 YNNKEL (reference sequence). This CDR3 spans 15 amino acids. The CDR3 reads CASSQSGGRSYEQYF. The CDR3 coding sequence is TGTGCCAGCAGCCAAAGCGGGGGCAGATCCTACGAGCAGTACTTC.

This chain links TRBV2 with TRBJ2-2, with TRBD1 matching 11 bases. CDR3 length: 14 amino acids. Trimming cost V 8 bases and J 5 bases; bases outside gene matches: 4. Germline CDR1 SNHLY, CDR2 FYNNEI. CDR3 DNA sequence: TGTGCCAGCGTCGGGACAGGGGGAACCGGGGAGCTGTTTTTT. It translates to CASVGTGGTGELFF.

The rearrangement links TRBV4-1 to TRBJ2-7, with D tentatively TRBD1 (6 bases). The CDR3 consists of 16 residues. The V end was cut by 3 bases, the J end by 4 bases, with 19 bases between. Germline V gene lookup returns CDR1 MGHRA and CDR2 YSYEKL. CDR3 amino acids: CASSHSTGLDRYEQYF. CDR3 nucleotides: TGCGCCAGCAGCCACTCCACAGGGCTGGATAGATACGAGCAGTACTTC.

The chain has TRBV5-6 and TRBJ1-2, with D possibly TRBD1 on 5 matching bases. This CDR3 has 13 residues. V dropped 4 bases and J dropped 6 bases, with 13 bases sitting between them. The germline V gene has CDR1 SGHDT and CDR2 YYEEEE. This CDR3 is CASSRDRSDGYTF. CDR3 nucleotide sequence: TGTGCCAGCAGCCGAGACAGATCCGATGGCTACACCTTC.

The V and J genes are TRBV9 and TRBJ2-3; D perhaps matches TRBD2 (5 bases). CDR3 length equals 15 residues. The V end lost 3 bases, the J end lost 5 bases, and 16 bases lay between the germline ends. Per germline, CDR1 SGDLS and CDR2 YYNGEE. The CDR3 reads CASSARGGPVDTQYF. As DNA, the CDR3 is TGTGCCAGCAGCGCCCGTGGAGGCCCGGTAGATACGCAGTATTTT.

V is TRBV2 and J is TRBJ2-2; maybe TRBD2 (5 bases). V gave up 4 bases and J gave up 8 bases, with 14 bases separating them. Germline V gene lookup returns CDR1 SNHLY and CDR2 FYNNEI. This CDR3 is 14 amino acids long. CDR3 sequence (DNA): TGTGCCAGCAGTGTCCGTTTCGAGGGTGGGGAGCTGTTTTTT. It codes for CASSVRFEGGELFF. The variable domain in full, completed from reference TRBV2 and TRBJ2-2, reads EPEVTQTPSHQVTQMGQEVILRCVPISNHLYFYWYRQILGQKVEFLVSFYNNEISEKSEIFDDQFSVERPDGSNFTLKIRSTKLEDSAMYFCASSVRFEGGELFFGEGSRLTVL.

The chain links TRBV27 to TRBJ2-7, with a weak D call TRBD2 (6 bases). From germline, CDR1 is MNHEY and CDR2 SMNVEV (reference sequence). The V and J ends lost 1 base and 2 bases respectively, with 15 bases between them. This CDR3 has 16 amino acids. This chain's CDR3 is CASSLFGLREPYEQYF. CDR3 coding DNA: TGTGCCAGCAGTTTATTTGGACTTCGGGAGCCCTACGAGCAGTACTTC.

The CDR3 bases are TGTGCCAGCAGGACTAGCGGGGGGGCTGGGGAGACCCAGTACTTC. Encoded protein: CASRTSGGAGETQYF. The V call is TRBV25-1, the J call TRBJ2-5; TRBD2 matches at 14 bases. Per the germline V gene, CDR1 is MGHDK and CDR2 is SYGVNS. This CDR3 comprises 15 residues. The V gene end was trimmed by 6 bases and the J gene end by 5 bases; junction bases not matched to a gene: 5.

CDR3 in amino acids: CASSLGIGRQNSPLHF. The CDR3 region has the DNA TGTGCCAGCAGCTTAGGGATAGGCAGGCAAAATTCACCCCTCCACTTT. The chain combines TRBV11-2 with TRBJ1-6; unclear D gene. Trimming left V 1 base short and J 7 bases short, with 14 bases between. This CDR3 has 16 residues. Per the germline V gene, CDR1 is SGHAT and CDR2 is FQNNGV.

The chain combines TRBV5-1 with TRBJ1-1; no clear D. The CDR3 totals 13 residues. V dropped 4 bases and J dropped 1 base, with 8 bases sitting between them. Germline CDR1 is SGHRS and CDR2 is YFSETQ. The CDR3 is CASSTSQNTEAFF. The CDR3 DNA reads TGCGCCAGCAGCACCAGTCAGAACACTGAAGCTTTCTTT.

V and J are TRBV18 and TRBJ2-7, with 8 nucleotides matching TRBD1. Germline V gene data show CDR1 as KGHSH and CDR2 as LQKENI. The CDR3 runs 15 residues. V was clipped by 5 bases and J by 3 bases; unmatched bases: 9. CDR3 in amino acids: CASSVRQGIYYEQYF. The CDR3 coding sequence is TGTGCCAGCTCAGTAAGACAGGGGATCTACTACGAGCAGTACTTC.

This chain uses TRBV18 with TRBJ2-3; maybe TRBD2 (7 bases). Between the trimmed V and J ends, which lost 3 bases and 4 bases, there was a span of 14 bases. This CDR3 comprises 15 residues. Germline assignment: CDR1 KGHSH and CDR2 LQKENI. CDR3 DNA: TGTGCCAGCTCACCTAAACAGGGAGGGGCAGATACGCAGTATTTT. This gives the protein CASSPKQGGADTQYF.

The rearrangement links TRBV15 to TRBJ2-1; 10 nucleotides agree with TRBD2. The CDR3 totals 14 residues. From germline, CDR1 is LNHNV and CDR2 YYDKDF (reference sequence). Trimming took 1 base from V and 7 from J; bases not matched to a gene: 1. CDR3 amino acids: CATSRGAGGNEQFF. CDR3 DNA: TGTGCCACCAGCAGAGGAGCGGGGGGGAATGAGCAGTTCTTC.

The rearrangement uses TRBV9 and TRBJ2-1; 12 bases match TRBD2. This CDR3 has 17 residues. Germline values: CDR1 SGDLS, CDR2 YYNGEE. Losses at the gene ends were 2 bases for V and 10 bases for J; bases not matched to a gene: 13. Written as DNA, the CDR3 is TGTGCCAGCAGCGTCATGGGCGGACTAGCGGGGTTTTCGGAGCAGTTCTTC. Amino acid sequence: CASSVMGGLAGFSEQFF.

The chain joins TRBV27 to TRBJ2-1, with D possibly being TRBD1 (5 bases). Trimming removed 5 bases from V and 4 bases from J, with 9 bases in between. The CDR3 totals 13 residues. Germline CDR1 and CDR2: MNHEY and SMNVEV (reference sequence). This chain's CDR3 is CASSLKGYNEQFF. CDR3 DNA: TGTGCCAGCAGTCTAAAGGGGTACAATGAGCAGTTCTTC.

The V call is TRBV11-2, the J call TRBJ1-1, with TRBD1 as a possible D gene (5 bases). V lost 2 bases, J lost 4 bases, and 8 bases lay in between. The CDR3 is 13 amino acids. Germline V lookup: CDR1 SGHAT, CDR2 FQNNGV. CDR3 sequence reads: CASSLTTGTEAFF. Written as DNA, the CDR3 is TGTGCCAGCAGCTTAACCACAGGCACTGAAGCTTTCTTT.

This chain uses TRBV5-1 with TRBJ1-2; D is uncertain. With 0 bases removed from V and 1 base from J, the gap between germline ends came to 7 bases. The CDR3 consists of 14 residues. The germline CDR1 and CDR2 sequences are SGHRS and YFSETQ. The CDR3 region is CASSLGQNNYGYTF. The CDR3, as DNA: TGCGCCAGCAGCTTGGGGCAGAATAACTATGGCTACACCTTC.

This clone appeared once. The chain joins TRBV5-4 to TRBJ2-5; 11 bases align to TRBD1. V lost 4 bases, J lost 5 bases, and 7 bases stayed unmatched. The germline CDR1 and CDR2 sequences are SGHNT and YYREEE (reference sequence). The length of the CDR3 is 15 residues. The CDR3 here is CASSVGQGALETQYF. The CDR3 DNA reads as TGTGCCAGCAGCGTTGGACAGGGGGCTTTGGAGACCCAGTACTTC. Full variable domain (rest looked up from reference TRBV5-4 and TRBJ2-5): ETGVTQSPTHLIKTRGQQVTLRCSSQSGHNTVSWYQQALGQGPQFIFQYYREEENGRGNFPPRFSGLQFPNYSSELNVNALELDDSALYLCASSVGQGALETQYFGPGTRLLVL.

The chain couples TRBV30 to TRBJ1-4, with TRBD1 matching over 7 bases. V was pared by 3 bases and J by 5 bases, with 12 bases of the junction left unmatched. This CDR3 contains 16 residues. Germline V lookup: CDR1 GTSNPN, CDR2 SVGIG (reference sequence). In DNA, the CDR3 is TGTGCCTGGAGCATATCTAGGACAGGAGGGAATGAAAAACTGTTTTTT. Residues: CAWSISRTGGNEKLFF.